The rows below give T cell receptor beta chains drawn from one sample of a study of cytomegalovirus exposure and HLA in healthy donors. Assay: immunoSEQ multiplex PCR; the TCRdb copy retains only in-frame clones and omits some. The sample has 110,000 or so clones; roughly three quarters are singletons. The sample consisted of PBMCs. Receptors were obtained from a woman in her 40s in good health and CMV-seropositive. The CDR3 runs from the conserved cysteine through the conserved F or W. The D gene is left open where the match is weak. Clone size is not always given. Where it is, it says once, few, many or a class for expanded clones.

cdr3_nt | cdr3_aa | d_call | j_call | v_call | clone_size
TGTGCCAGCAGTGACTCGGACAGGGCTACTGAAGCTTTCTTT | CASSDSDRATEAFF | TRBD1 | TRBJ1-1 | TRBV6-4 | NA
TGTGCCAGTAGAGTTATGGGGGCAGGTTCGGAGGGCTACACCTTC | CASRVMGAGSEGYTF | NA | TRBJ1-2 | TRBV19 | NA
TGTGCCAGTAGTCATGGGGCAGGGCGAACTGAAGCTTTCTTT | CASSHGAGRTEAFF | NA | TRBJ1-1 | TRBV19 | NA
TGTGCCAGCAGCTTATTCGCAGGGCTTAGGGAGACCCAGTACTTC | CASSLFAGLRETQYF | NA | TRBJ2-5 | TRBV7-8 | NA
TGTGCCAGCAAGTCGATGAGAACAGGAAACACTGAAGCTTTCTTT | CASKSMRTGNTEAFF | NA | TRBJ1-1 | TRBV6-5 | NA
TGTGCCAGCAGGCGGGAACAGGGGACTGAAGCTTTCTTT | CASRREQGTEAFF | TRBD1 | TRBJ1-1 | TRBV2 | few
TGTGCCAGCAGCCAAGATGGAGTCGGGACACGATATGGCTACACCTTC | CASSQDGVGTRYGYTF | NA | TRBJ1-2 | TRBV4-2 | NA
TGCAGCGTTAGCATGACCCTGGACCAGGGGTCACCCCTCCACTTT | CSVSMTLDQGSPLHF | NA | TRBJ1-6 | TRBV29-1 | NA
TGTGCCTGTAACAGGGGTTCTAACTATGGCTACACCTTC | CACNRGSNYGYTF | TRBD1 | TRBJ1-2 | TRBV30 | NA
TGTGCCGCCTGGTATATGGGGGGGACCCAGTACTTC | CAAWYMGGTQYF | NA | TRBJ2-5 | TRBV21-1 | NA
TGTGCCAGCAGCCTGAGAGGCAGGGAGTACTTC | CASSLRGREYF | NA | TRBJ2-7 | TRBV6-5 | NA
TGCGCCAGCAGCCAAGATCTTCCGGAGGGGCCTTACAATGAGCAGTTCTTC | CASSQDLPEGPYNEQFF | NA | TRBJ2-1 | TRBV4-1 | NA
TGTGCCAGCAGCGGACAGATCAATAACTATGGCTACACCTTC | CASSGQINNYGYTF | NA | TRBJ1-2 | TRBV28 | NA
TGTGCCACCAGCAGAGGACAGGGGGTTAACTATGGCTACACCTTC | CATSRGQGVNYGYTF | TRBD1 | TRBJ1-2 | TRBV15 | NA
TGTGCCAGCAGTCTGACAGGGCTTCAGCCCCAGCATTTT | CASSLTGLQPQHF | TRBD1 | TRBJ1-5 | TRBV27 | NA
TGTGCCAGCAGTGTGGACAGGCATGGCTACACCTTC | CASSVDRHGYTF | TRBD1 | TRBJ1-2 | TRBV6-1 | NA
TGTGCCAGTAGTATAGATTGGAGCGGGCAAAGCTATGGCTACACCTTC | CASSIDWSGQSYGYTF | NA | TRBJ1-2 | TRBV19 | NA
TGTGCCAGCAGCAGTACAGGGAAAACCCCTCATTCACCCCTCCACTTT | CASSSTGKTPHSPLHF | NA | TRBJ1-6 | TRBV5-4 | NA
TGTGCCAGCAGTGAATCCCAGGGGGTTGAAGCTTTCTTT | CASSESQGVEAFF | TRBD1 | TRBJ1-1 | TRBV6-1 | NA
TGTGCCAGCAGTTCACTATCGGCCCCAGACCAAGAGACCCAGTACTTC | CASSSLSAPDQETQYF | NA | TRBJ2-5 | TRBV27 | NA
TGTGCCAGTAGTGGGGACAGGACTACCCTCATAAATTCACCCCTCCACTTT | CASSGDRTTLINSPLHF | TRBD1 | TRBJ1-6 | TRBV19 | NA
TGTGCCAGCATGCGGGGAGGGGCTAGCAATCAGCCCCAGCATTTT | CASMRGGASNQPQHF | NA | TRBJ1-5 | TRBV2 | few
TGCGCCAGCAGCTTGGGAGGCGGGGGGGTATACGAGCAGTACTTC | CASSLGGGGVYEQYF | TRBD2 | TRBJ2-7 | TRBV5-1 | once
TGTGCCAGCAGTTTCCGCGGAGATCTGTTTTTT | CASSFRGDLFF | NA | TRBJ1-4 | TRBV28 | NA
TGTGCCAGCAGTTATCCTACAGGGGGAGACTATGGCTACACCTTC | CASSYPTGGDYGYTF | TRBD1 | TRBJ1-2 | TRBV6-6 | NA
TGTGCCAGCCATCGACAGGGTAATGAGCAGTTCTTC | CASHRQGNEQFF | TRBD1 | TRBJ2-1 | TRBV2 | NA
TGTGCCAGCAAGGGGAAGCAAGAGACCCAGTACTTC | CASKGKQETQYF | NA | TRBJ2-5 | TRBV9 | NA
TGTGCCAGCTCAGAGGCCGATGGCTACACCTTC | CASSEADGYTF | NA | TRBJ1-2 | TRBV25-1 | once
TGCGCCAGCAGCTTGGAGGGACAGGGAGCTGATACGCAGTATTTT | CASSLEGQGADTQYF | TRBD1 | TRBJ2-3 | TRBV5-1 | NA
TGTGCCAGCACAGGACTAGGGATCCAAGAGACCCAGTACTTC | CASTGLGIQETQYF | TRBD2 | TRBJ2-5 | TRBV2 | once
TGCGCCAGCAGAACCGGGACAGGGAGTGAAAAACTGTTTTTT | CASRTGTGSEKLFF | TRBD1 | TRBJ1-4 | TRBV5-1 | NA
TGTGCCAGCGCGGCGGCTGGTTCACCCCTCCACTTT | CASAAAGSPLHF | NA | TRBJ1-6 | TRBV6-5 | NA
TGTGCCAGCAGCTTAGTGGGCCATCCCTACGAGCAGTACTTC | CASSLVGHPYEQYF | NA | TRBJ2-7 | TRBV7-8 | NA
TGTGCCAGCAGTTTCTCCACGGACAGGGCAGATACGCAGTATTTT | CASSFSTDRADTQYF | TRBD1 | TRBJ2-3 | TRBV6-6 | NA
TGTGCCAGCTCACCGATCCTGACGCCACGGGTCAACACTGAAGCTTTCTTT | CASSPILTPRVNTEAFF | NA | TRBJ1-1 | TRBV18 | NA
TGTGCCAGTAGTATAGAGTACAGGGGGCAAGGCGCACCCCTCCACTTT | CASSIEYRGQGAPLHF | TRBD1 | TRBJ1-6 | TRBV19 | few
TGTGCCAGCAGATCAGGGTCCACTGGAAACACCATATATTTT | CASRSGSTGNTIYF | NA | TRBJ1-3 | TRBV6-5 | NA
TGCGCCAGCACCCGGGACATTTCCTACGAGCAGTACTTC | CASTRDISYEQYF | NA | TRBJ2-7 | TRBV5-1 | NA
TGCGCCAGCAGCCAAGGTTCGGGACTAGCGGGGGGAGGTGAGCAGTTCTTC | CASSQGSGLAGGGEQFF | TRBD2 | TRBJ2-1 | TRBV4-1 | NA
TGCACCAGCAGTCGACTAGCGGGGACAGGTACAGATACGCAGTATTTT | CTSSRLAGTGTDTQYF | NA | TRBJ2-3 | TRBV1 | NA
TGTGCCTGGAGTCGGGGGGGGAGCAATCAGCCCCAGCATTTT | CAWSRGGSNQPQHF | NA | TRBJ1-5 | TRBV30 | NA